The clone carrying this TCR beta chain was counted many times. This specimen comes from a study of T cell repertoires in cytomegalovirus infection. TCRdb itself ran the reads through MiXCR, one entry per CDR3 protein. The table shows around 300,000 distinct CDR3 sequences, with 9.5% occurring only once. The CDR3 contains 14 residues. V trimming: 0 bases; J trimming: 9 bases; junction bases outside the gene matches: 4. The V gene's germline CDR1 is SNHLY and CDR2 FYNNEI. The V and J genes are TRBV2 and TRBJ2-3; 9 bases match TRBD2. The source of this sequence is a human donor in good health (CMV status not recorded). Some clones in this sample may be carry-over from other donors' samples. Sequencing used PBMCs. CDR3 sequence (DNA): TGTGCCAGCAGTGAAGCAGGCGGGAGGGTCACGCAGTATTTT. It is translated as CASSEAGGRVTQYF.